These 25 T cell receptor beta chains originate from one sample sequenced in a study of long-term antiretroviral therapy in people with HIV. A v3.0 immunoSEQ assay was performed at survey level. Clones were sequenced by immunoSEQ multiplex PCR, and TCRdb holds only the in-frame ones, with some missing. The sample records 20,000 or so clones, 70% to 85% being singletons. The sample here was unsorted PBMCs, taken 4.4 years after starting antiretroviral therapy. The receptors shown here come from a man aged 25-45 years with HIV.

The chain uses TRBV19 and TRBJ2-7; the D gene is possibly TRBD1 (5 bases). CDR1 and CDR2 from the germline V gene are LNHDA and SQIVND (reference sequence). V was shortened by 6 bases and J by 3 bases, with 24 bases between the two germline ends. The length of the CDR3 is 17 residues. The DNA for the CDR3 is TGTGCCAGTAGCTTCGGCTTCGGGCAGGGAAGGGTCTACGAGCAGTACTTC. Protein: CASSFGFGQGRVYEQYF. Supplemented by reference TRBV19 and TRBJ2-7, the full variable domain reads DGGITQSPKYLFRKEGQNVTLSCEQNLNHDAMYWYRQDPGQGLRLIYYSQIVNDFQKGDIAEGYSVSREKKESFPLTVTSAQKNPTAFYLCASSFGFGQGRVYEQYFGPGTRLTVT.

This chain joins TRBV5-5 and TRBJ2-2, with unresolved D. CDR1 is SGHKS, CDR2 YYEKEE, per germline (reference sequence). This CDR3 contains 14 residues. Trimming took off 0 bases at V and 0 bases at J, with 3 bases between the two ends. The CDR3 loop is CASSLDSNTGELFF. The CDR3 nucleotides read TGTGCCAGCAGCTTGGATTCGAACACCGGGGAGCTGTTTTTT. Supplemented by reference TRBV5-5 and TRBJ2-2, the full variable domain reads DAGVTQSPTHLIKTRGQQVTLRCSPISGHKSVSWYQQVLGQGPQFIFQYYEKEERGRGNFPDRFSARQFPNYSSELNVNALLLGDSALYLCASSLDSNTGELFFGEGSRLTVL.

This clone was found a few times. The gene calls are TRBV4-3 and TRBJ2-2; TRBD2 matches at 12 bases. The CDR3 contains 16 residues. Trimming at V came to 4 bases and at J to 5 bases, leaving 5 bases not matched to a gene. Germline-derived CDR1 and CDR2 are LGHNA and YSLEER. CDR3 nucleotides: TGCGCCAGCAGCCGAGGGACTAGCGGGCAGACCGGGGAGCTGTTTTTT. It codes for CASSRGTSGQTGELFF.

The chain uses TRBV25-1 and TRBJ2-2; D is unclear. V lost 1 base to trimming and J lost 6 bases, with 6 bases between them. The CDR3 consists of 13 residues. CDR1 is MGHDK, CDR2 SYGVNS, per germline. The CDR3: CASSELYSGELFF. Written as DNA, the CDR3 is TGTGCCAGCAGTGAATTATACTCCGGGGAGCTGTTTTTT. The full variable domain, its missing parts supplied by reference TRBV25-1 and TRBJ2-2, is EADIYQTPRYLVIGTGKKITLECSQTMGHDKMYWYQQDPGMELHLIHYSYGVNSTEKGDLSSESTVSRIRTEHFPLTLESARPSHTSQYLCASSELYSGELFFGEGSRLTVL.

As for this clone: A much larger clonotype is one base distant, so this may be a read error. The gene calls are TRBV7-6 and TRBJ2-3; D gene uncertain. Germline V gene data show CDR1 as SGHVS and CDR2 as FNYEAQ. There are 12 residues in the CDR3. V was trimmed by 2 bases and J by 0 bases, leaving 0 bases between them. CDR3 sequence (DNA): TGTGCCAGCAGCTTAAGCACAGATACGCAGTATTTT. The encoded protein is CASSLSTDTQYF.

This chain uses TRBV29-1 with TRBJ1-2, with 10 bases aligning to TRBD1. CDR3 length: 15 residues. The ends lost 7 bases at V and 5 bases at J; junction bases unmatched: 13. CDR1 is SQVTM, CDR2 ANQGSEA, per germline. CDR3 in DNA: TGCAGCGATACAGGGACAGGGGAGGTCAAATATGGCTACACCTTC. Amino acid sequence: CSDTGTGEVKYGYTF.

The rearrangement uses TRBV19 and TRBJ2-1; 11 positions match TRBD2. Trimming removed 6 bases from V and 0 bases from J; junction bases left unmatched: 10. There are 18 residues in the CDR3. Germline CDR1 is LNHDA and CDR2 is SQIVND (reference sequence). The CDR3 nucleotides read TGTGCCAGTAGGCAGACTAGCGGGACCTACAGCTCCTACAATGAGCAGTTCTTC. This codes for CASRQTSGTYSSYNEQFF.

V and J are TRBV27 and TRBJ1-5; possible D gene TRBD1, 5 bases. With 6 bases removed from V and 3 bases from J, the gap between germline ends came to 9 bases. The CDR3 is made up of 13 amino acids. Germline values: CDR1 MNHEY, CDR2 SMNVEV (reference sequence). CDR3 amino acids: CASSRESNQPQHF. As DNA, the CDR3 is TGTGCCAGCAGCAGGGAATCCAATCAGCCCCAGCATTTT.

This clone appeared a few times. The chain combines TRBV9 with TRBJ1-1; possibly TRBD1 for D (6 bases). The V gene's germline CDR1 is SGDLS and CDR2 YYNGEE. This CDR3 is 15 amino acids long. The V end lost 3 bases, the J end lost 1 base, and 13 bases lay between the germline ends. The CDR3 DNA follows: TGTGCCAGCAGCGCCCACGCGACAGGGAACACTGAAGCTTTCTTT. Amino acids: CASSAHATGNTEAFF. Complete variable domain (other parts from reference TRBV9 and TRBJ1-1): DSGVTQTPKHLITATGQRVTLRCSPRSGDLSVYWYQQSLDQGLQFLIQYYNGEERAKGNILERFSAQQFPDLHSELNLSSLELGDSALYFCASSAHATGNTEAFFGQGTRLTVV.

The chain joins TRBV28 to TRBJ1-5; maybe TRBD1 (6 bases). Germline V CDR1 and CDR2: MDHEN, SYDVKM. The CDR3 spans 14 residues. Trimming shortened V by 5 bases and J by 10 bases, and 18 bases separated the two germline ends. CDR3 nucleotide sequence: TGTGCCAGCAGTCCAGAGGGGGGCCTCGTACCCCAGCATTTT. Encoded protein: CASSPEGGLVPQHF.

The chain recombines TRBV6-5 with TRBJ2-2, with 7 positions matching TRBD1. The germline gives CDR1 MNHEY, CDR2 SVGAGI. CDR3 length: 15 amino acids. Unmatched junction bases numbered 7, after V lost 4 bases and J lost 5 bases. Here the CDR3 reads CASSSTGTDTGELFF. In nucleotides, the CDR3 is TGTGCCAGCAGTTCAACCGGGACAGATACCGGGGAGCTGTTTTTT.

Written as DNA, the CDR3 is TGTGCCAGCAGCTTATCAGGCCCTATCTACAATGAGCAGTTCTTC. Protein product: CASSLSGPIYNEQFF. V usage is TRBV7-2 and J usage is TRBJ2-1; D not certain. V shed 2 bases and J shed 3 bases, with 11 bases lying between them. This CDR3 is built from 15 residues. Germline lookup yields CDR1 SGHTA and CDR2 FQGNSA.

The chain uses TRBV4-3 and TRBJ2-7; tentatively, D is TRBD2 (6 bases). V was pared by 1 base and J by 2 bases, with 12 bases between. The CDR3 contains 15 residues. Per the germline V gene, CDR1 is LGHNA and CDR2 is YSLEER. The CDR3 loop reads CASSQVGGGPYEQYF. In nucleotides, the CDR3 is TGCGCCAGCAGCCAAGTGGGGGGAGGACCCTACGAGCAGTACTTC.

The rearrangement links TRBV5-1 to TRBJ2-7, with TRBD1 matching over 7 bases. The germline gives CDR1 SGHRS, CDR2 YFSETQ. CDR3 length: 14 residues. J gave up 0 bases and V 5 bases, and 5 bases lay outside the gene matches. This CDR3 is CASRRGQSSYEQYF. The CDR3 DNA reads TGCGCCAGCAGAAGGGGGCAGAGCTCCTACGAGCAGTACTTC.

The V and J genes are TRBV12-5 and TRBJ2-5, with D unclear. CDR3 length: 11 residues. Trimming left V 7 bases short and J 5 bases short, with 8 bases between. Germline lookup yields CDR1 LGHNT and CDR2 FRNRAP. CDR3 region: CASALGETQYF. In nucleotides, the CDR3 is TGTGCTAGTGCCCTAGGGGAGACCCAGTACTTC.

The CDR3 bases are TGTGCCAGCAGCTGGGACGGGGAGGGTTTCACTGAAGCTTTCTTT. It specifies CASSWDGEGFTEAFF. The V and J genes are TRBV11-2 and TRBJ1-1, with TRBD1 as a possible D gene (5 bases). V dropped 4 bases and J dropped 4 bases, with 16 bases sitting between them. The CDR3 sequence is 15 residues long. Germline V CDR1 and CDR2: SGHAT, FQNNGV.

V is TRBV7-9 and J is TRBJ1-5, with D uncertain. Germline V CDR1 and CDR2: SEHNR, FQNEAQ (reference sequence). The CDR3 consists of 12 residues. V lost 2 bases, J lost 4 bases, and 3 bases lay in between. CDR3 DNA: TGTGCCAGCAGCTTAACGAATCAGCCCCAGCATTTT. Translated, it gives CASSLTNQPQHF.

This chain uses TRBV2 with TRBJ1-2; D unresolved. The V end was cut by 4 bases, the J end by 2 bases, with 2 bases between. The CDR3 has 11 residues. Germline V gene lookup returns CDR1 SNHLY and CDR2 FYNNEI. CDR3 sequence reads: CASSVNYGYTF. CDR3 nucleotides: TGTGCCAGCAGTGTGAACTATGGCTACACCTTC. The full variable domain, in which reference TRBV2 and TRBJ1-2 provide the parts outside the CDR3, is EPEVTQTPSHQVTQMGQEVILRCVPISNHLYFYWYRQILGQKVEFLVSFYNNEISEKSEIFDDQFSVERPDGSNFTLKIRSTKLEDSAMYFCASSVNYGYTFGSGTRLTVV.

This clone was counted a single time. The V call is TRBV7-3, the J call TRBJ2-7; 12 positions match TRBD1. Germline-derived CDR1 and CDR2 are SGHTA and FQGTGA. V trimming: 4 bases; J trimming: 3 bases; junction bases outside the gene matches: 4. The CDR3 sequence is 15 residues long. The CDR3 sequence is CASSWDRGPYYEQYF. In DNA, the CDR3 is TGTGCCAGCAGCTGGGACAGGGGGCCCTACTACGAGCAGTACTTC. The variable domain in full, completed from reference TRBV7-3 and TRBJ2-7, reads GAGVSQTPSNKVTEKGKYVELRCDPISGHTALYWYRQSLGQGPEFLIYFQGTGAADDSGLPNDRFFAVRPEGSVSTLKIQRTERGDSAVYLCASSWDRGPYYEQYFGPGTRLTVT.

J is TRBJ2-7 and V is TRBV7-2; 8 bases agree with TRBD2. The CDR3 is 12 residues long. The ends lost 5 bases at V and 6 bases at J; junction bases unmatched: 3. Germline V gives CDR1 SGHTA, CDR2 FQGNSA. The CDR3 is CASSRGRTEQYF. In DNA, the CDR3 is TGTGCCAGCAGCCGCGGGAGGACCGAGCAGTACTTC.

The genes are TRBV9 and TRBJ1-4; TRBD1 might be the D (6 bases). CDR1 and CDR2 (germline): SGDLS, YYNGEE. The CDR3 runs to 15 residues. Trimming cost V 4 bases and J 0 bases, with 10 bases left between them. CDR3 DNA: TGTGCCAGCAGCTCCCCAGGGGCAACTAATGAAAAACTGTTTTTT. The encoded protein is CASSSPGATNEKLFF.

V is TRBV28 and J is TRBJ1-5; D is perhaps TRBD1 (5 bases). V was clipped by 3 bases and J by 7 bases, with 19 bases between them. CDR3 size: 16 residues. Germline V gene data show CDR1 as MDHEN and CDR2 as SYDVKM. CDR3: CASSFSRDAALQPQHF. In DNA, the CDR3 is TGTGCCAGCAGTTTCTCGCGGGACGCCGCTTTACAGCCCCAGCATTTT.

The chain combines TRBV2 with TRBJ2-5; 8 positions agree with TRBD1. V lost 3 bases to trimming and J lost 4 bases; unmatched junction nucleotides: 7. The CDR3 contains 15 residues. Per germline, CDR1 SNHLY and CDR2 FYNNEI. This CDR3 reads CASSDWAGTGETQYF. For the CDR3, the DNA is TGTGCCAGCAGTGATTGGGCCGGGACAGGAGAGACCCAGTACTTC. The variable domain in full, with the rest retrieved from reference TRBV2 and TRBJ2-5, is EPEVTQTPSHQVTQMGQEVILRCVPISNHLYFYWYRQILGQKVEFLVSFYNNEISEKSEIFDDQFSVERPDGSNFTLKIRSTKLEDSAMYFCASSDWAGTGETQYFGPGTRLLVL.

This rearrangement joins TRBV18 to TRBJ1-1, with D possibly being TRBD1 (5 bases). Germline values: CDR1 KGHSH, CDR2 LQKENI. V was pared by 3 bases and J by 2 bases, with 10 bases between. The CDR3 totals 14 residues. CDR3 sequence (DNA): TGTGCCAGCTCACCCCCAGGGACCAACACTGAAGCTTTCTTT. Protein product: CASSPPGTNTEAFF.

The chain is built from TRBV5-6 and TRBJ2-3; no firm D call. The germline gives CDR1 SGHDT, CDR2 YYEEEE. V shed 1 base and J shed 6 bases, with 9 bases lying between them. The CDR3 spans 13 residues. CDR3 DNA: TGTGCCAGCAGCTTGTCGGTTACGGATACGCAGTATTTT. Its protein is CASSLSVTDTQYF.